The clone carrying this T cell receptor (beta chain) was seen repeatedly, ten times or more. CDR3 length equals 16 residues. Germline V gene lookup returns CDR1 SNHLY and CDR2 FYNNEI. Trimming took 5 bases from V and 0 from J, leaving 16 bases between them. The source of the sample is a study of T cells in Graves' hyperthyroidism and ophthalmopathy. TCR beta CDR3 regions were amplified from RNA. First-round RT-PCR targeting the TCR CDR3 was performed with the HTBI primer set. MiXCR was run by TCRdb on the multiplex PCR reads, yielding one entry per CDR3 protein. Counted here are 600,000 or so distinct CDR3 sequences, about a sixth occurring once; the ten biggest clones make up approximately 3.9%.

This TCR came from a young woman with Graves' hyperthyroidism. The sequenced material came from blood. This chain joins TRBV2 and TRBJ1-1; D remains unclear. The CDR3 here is CASSPSAGSMNTEAFF. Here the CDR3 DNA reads TGTGCCAGCAGTCCCTCGGCGGGGAGTATGAACACTGAAGCTTTCTTT.